This is a list of T cell receptor beta chains from one sample in a study of T cell changes during pregnancy in multiple sclerosis. Sequencing used immunoSEQ multiplex PCR; TCRdb keeps in-frame clones, though not all of them. Among around 73,000 clones, 80% to 95% were seen once, and the ten largest hold roughly 3%. Here the sequenced sample was peripheral blood, taken in the third trimester of pregnancy. The receptors come from a female donor in good health, enrolled as a control in a pregnancy study. Both conserved end residues are part of each CDR3. The size of a clone is reported for some rows only, either as once, few or many, or as a class for expanded clones.

- | TRBJ1-2 | 15 | TRBV9 | CASSVAEGDLSGYTF
- | TRBJ2-7 | 15 | TRBV7-2 | CASSVTSGIFYEQYF
- | TRBJ2-2 | 14 | TRBV9 | CASSVTGGPGELFF
- | TRBJ2-1 | 16 | TRBV10-2 | CASKGLAGGSYNEQFF
- | TRBJ1-5 | 16 | TRBV7-2 | CASSSTDRVSYQPQHF
once | TRBJ2-7 | 15 | TRBV5-1 | CASSLTSGPSYEQYF
- | TRBJ1-1 | 16 | TRBV6-6 | CASSYPRVGEGTEAFF
- | TRBJ2-5 | 16 | TRBV6-1 | CASSGVTSGRQETQYF
- | TRBJ1-5 | 15 | TRBV4-2 | CASSQDGQGNQPQHF
- | TRBJ2-1 | 16 | TRBV19 | CASSISHSSSYNEQFF
- | TRBJ1-5 | 14 | TRBV25-1 | CASSEGPINQPQHF
- | TRBJ1-5 | 19 | TRBV28 | CASSLEFGTGDYSNQPQHF
- | TRBJ1-1 | 15 | TRBV18 | CASSPGSRSWTEAFF
- | TRBJ2-1 | 15 | TRBV6-1 | CASRPLGTGVHEQFF
- | TRBJ1-5 | 14 | TRBV7-2 | CASSFRASNQPQHF
- | TRBJ1-1 | 12 | TRBV7-9 | CASSFTGKQAFF
- | TRBJ1-4 | 14 | TRBV15 | CATSFGQGEEKLFF
- | TRBJ2-1 | 17 | TRBV29-1 | CSVEEAGLAGTYNEQFF
- | TRBJ2-1 | 15 | TRBV11-3 | CASSLEGLAGNEQFF
- | TRBJ1-2 | 14 | TRBV5-6 | CASSVGSANYGYTF
- | TRBJ2-5 | 15 | TRBV7-3 | CASSPGGGPQKTQYF
- | TRBJ2-7 | 13 | TRBV6-5 | CASSRVASYEQYF
- | TRBJ2-7 | 14 | TRBV7-8 | CASSPPGQGYEQYF
- | TRBJ2-5 | 16 | TRBV7-2 | CASSLGPTQGQETQYF
- | TRBJ1-1 | 16 | TRBV27 | CASSFYNIGVGTEAFF
- | TRBJ1-1 | 15 | TRBV7-9 | CASRRQGVWGAEAFF
once | TRBJ2-7 | 15 | TRBV19 | CASSIEPRNIGEQYF
- | TRBJ1-5 | 13 | TRBV5-8 | CASSYYVNQPQHF
- | TRBJ2-1 | 12 | TRBV10-3 | CAIRDAEGPWFF